One sample yielded the 2 T cell receptor beta chains listed below, sequenced in a study of blood T cells in healthy people across ages. Sample-barcoded 5' priming and a J-beta primer mix drove a second PCR of about 6 to 12 cycles. A single record per CDR3 protein comes from TCRdb applying MiXCR to the 5' RACE reads. The data hold roughly 1.5 million distinct CDR3 sequences, with roughly 43% observed a single time. The specimen sequenced was blood. The receptor set was obtained from a woman aged 18-35 years in good health.

This clonotype appeared many times. The chain couples TRBV6-5 to TRBJ2-3; D is unresolved. This CDR3 region has 13 residues. Germline values: CDR1 MNHEY, CDR2 SVGAGI. V was trimmed by 0 bases and J by 6 bases, leaving 7 bases between them. As DNA, the CDR3 is TGTGCCAGCAGTTACTCGACGCTCGATACGCAGTATTTT. It translates to CASSYSTLDTQYF.

The sample holds a few counts of this clonotype. The V call is TRBV10-3, the J call TRBJ2-5; 7 bases align to TRBD1. CDR1 is ENHRY and CDR2 is SYGVKD in the germline V gene. Losses at the gene ends were 8 bases for V and 2 bases for J; bases not matched to a gene: 11. The CDR3 consists of 15 residues. CDR3 residues: CAISNPGTAQETQYF. In DNA, the CDR3 is TGTGCCATCTCGAACCCCGGGACAGCTCAAGAGACCCAGTACTTC.